Shown below are 3 T cell receptor beta chains from a single sample sequenced in a study of CD8 T cells in Susac syndrome. Random hexamers were used to reverse transcribe about 0.45 to 1 ug of RNA. TCRdb independently ran MiXCR on the immunoSEQ multiplex PCR reads; one entry per CDR3 protein. This table has some 200,000 distinct CDR3 sequences, roughly 95% appearing once. Sample: CD4+ T cells from PBMCs. These TCRs come from a human donor in good health.

The rearrangement uses TRBV6-5 and TRBJ2-1; TRBD2 aligns across 7 bases. CDR3 size: 14 residues. With V trimmed by 6 bases and J by 8 bases, 10 bases remained unmatched. Per germline, CDR1 MNHEY and CDR2 SVGAGI. For the CDR3, the DNA is TGTGCCAGCAGCCTTCGCGGGAGCAACGATGAGCAGTTCTTC. Amino acids: CASSLRGSNDEQFF.

The genes are TRBV29-1 and TRBJ2-7, with TRBD1 identical over 8 bases. The junction had 4 bases not matched to a gene; V was cut back by 1 base and J by 5 bases. In germline, CDR1 is SQVTM, CDR2 ANQGSEA. The CDR3 is made up of 13 amino acids. The CDR3 loop reads CSVEATGADEQYF. The CDR3 nucleotides read TGCAGCGTTGAAGCGACAGGGGCCGACGAGCAGTACTTC.

The J gene is TRBJ1-5, the V gene TRBV15, with a weak D call TRBD1 (6 bases). Germline CDR1 reads LNHNV; CDR2 reads YYDKDF (reference sequence). The CDR3 consists of 13 residues. V lost 3 bases, J lost 11 bases, and 14 bases lay in between. The CDR3 here is CATSRDSNHAQHF. The CDR3 bases are TGTGCCACCAGCAGGGACAGCAATCATGCCCAGCATTTT.